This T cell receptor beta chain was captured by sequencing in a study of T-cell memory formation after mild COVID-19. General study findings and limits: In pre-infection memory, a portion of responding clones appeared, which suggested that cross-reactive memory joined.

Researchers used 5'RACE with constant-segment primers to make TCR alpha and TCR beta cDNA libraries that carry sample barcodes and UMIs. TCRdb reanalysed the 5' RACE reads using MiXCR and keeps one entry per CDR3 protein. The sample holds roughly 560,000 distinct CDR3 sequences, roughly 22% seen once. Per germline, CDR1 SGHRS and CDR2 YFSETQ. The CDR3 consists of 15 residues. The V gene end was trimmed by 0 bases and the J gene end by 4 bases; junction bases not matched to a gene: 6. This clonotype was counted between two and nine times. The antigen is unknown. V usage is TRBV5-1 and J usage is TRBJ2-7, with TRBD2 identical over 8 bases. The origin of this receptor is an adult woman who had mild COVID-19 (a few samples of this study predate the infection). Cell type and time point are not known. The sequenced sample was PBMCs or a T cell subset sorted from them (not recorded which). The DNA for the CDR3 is TGCGCCAGCAGCTTGGCGTCCGCTAGCGGGTACGAGCAGTACTTC. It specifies CASSLASASGYEQYF.